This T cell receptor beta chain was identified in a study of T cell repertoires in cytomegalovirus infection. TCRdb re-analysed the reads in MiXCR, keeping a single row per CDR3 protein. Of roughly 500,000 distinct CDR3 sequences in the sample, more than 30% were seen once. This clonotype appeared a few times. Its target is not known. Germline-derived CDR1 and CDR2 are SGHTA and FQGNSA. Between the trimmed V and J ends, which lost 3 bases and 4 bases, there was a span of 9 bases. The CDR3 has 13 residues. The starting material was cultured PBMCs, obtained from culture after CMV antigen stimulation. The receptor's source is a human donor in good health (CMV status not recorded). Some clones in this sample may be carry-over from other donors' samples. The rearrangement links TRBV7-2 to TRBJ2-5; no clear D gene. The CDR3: CASSFATVETQYF. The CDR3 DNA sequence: TGTGCCAGCAGCTTCGCAACGGTAGAGACCCAGTACTTC.